The source of this T cell receptor beta chain is a study of cytomegalovirus exposure and HLA in healthy donors. Germline V gene sequence: CDR1 SGHTA, CDR2 FQGTGA. The CDR3 totals 15 residues. V lost 6 bases to trimming and J lost 3 bases, with 14 bases between them. Note on this clone: The antigen is undetermined.

Donors came from a validation cohort of approximately 110 subjects, distinct from the first 666-subject cohort. Data came from immunoSEQ multiplex PCR; TCRdb stores just in-frame clones and leaves some out. Here the sample spans around 250,000 clones, roughly 90% being singletons. Findings and limits, study-wide: The listing of some 170 TCR beta chains classed them as cytomegalovirus-associated. Despite most TCR sequences being rare, some public TCRs occurred in many donors.

This receptor was identified in a woman under 30 in good health and CMV-seronegative. This chain joins TRBV7-3 and TRBJ2-2, with D perhaps matching TRBD1 (5 bases). The sequencing input was PBMCs. CDR3 region: CASSLGPRDTGELFF. CDR3 bases: TGTGCCAGCAGTTTGGGGCCCAGAGACACCGGGGAGCTGTTTTTT. The full variable domain, with the rest looked up from reference TRBV7-3 and TRBJ2-2, is GAGVSQTPSNKVTEKGKYVELRCDPISGHTALYWYRQSLGQGPEFLIYFQGTGAADDSGLPNDRFFAVRPEGSVSTLKIQRTERGDSAVYLCASSLGPRDTGELFFGEGSRLTVL.